This paragraph covers one T cell receptor (beta chain) sequence. No antigen is known for it. This record belongs to a study of beta chain features in type 1 diabetes. Study results and limitations: Moderately but significantly shorter TCRB CDR3s were found in Type 1 diabetes patients in all four CD4+ subsets. A greater similarity of naive, central memory and Treg TCRB repertoires was seen among patients than among healthy donors. Cells with high TCR expression could be over-represented by cDNA sequencing.

cDNA synthesis used the whole RNA isolate, giving expressed TCRB sequences. Some clones are missing from TCRdb's copy, which holds only in-frame ones; the method was immunoSEQ multiplex PCR. Of around 650,000 clones listed, approximately 13% are singletons. J gave up 2 bases and V 0 bases, and 9 bases lay outside the gene matches. CDR1 is PRHDT and CDR2 is FYEKMQ in the germline V gene (reference sequence). The CDR3 totals 17 residues. Material for sequencing was naive CD4+ T cells from blood. This clonotype originated in a man aged 30 to 39 with type 1 diabetes. This sequence joins TRBV13 and TRBJ1-1; 7 nucleotides match TRBD1. CDR3 bases: TGTGCCAGCAGCTTAGGCTGGGGGACAGCCCCAAACACTGAAGCTTTCTTT. Translating gives CASSLGWGTAPNTEAFF.